These 8 T cell receptor beta chains were all obtained from the same sample, sequenced in a study of blood T cell repertoires in COVID-19. The protocol was immunoSEQ multiplex PCR, while the TCRdb copy is restricted to in-frame clones and leaves out a portion. Of around 14,000 clones in the sample, 87% are singletons; the top ten hold roughly 34%. The material sequenced was peripheral blood. The receptors here all came from a human donor in a cohort sampled during active COVID-19.

This sequence joins TRBV24-1 and TRBJ1-2, with TRBD1 as a possible D gene (6 bases). CDR1 and CDR2 from the germline V gene are KGHDR and SFDVKD. The length of the CDR3 is 15 residues. V was pared by 3 bases and J by 4 bases, with 14 bases between. The CDR3, as DNA: TGTGCCACCAGTGATCCCCCGCAGGGGACCTATGGCTACACCTTC. Residues: CATSDPPQGTYGYTF.

In this sample, this clone turned up a few times. The gene calls are TRBV6-1 and TRBJ2-7, with TRBD2 matching over 8 bases. V shed 4 bases and J 4 bases; nucleotides not matched to a gene: 12. From germline, CDR1 is MNHNS and CDR2 SASEGT. The CDR3 covers 16 residues. The chain's CDR3 is CASSVGAGTRGYEQYF. CDR3 nucleotides: TGTGCCAGCAGTGTAGGGGCAGGGACTAGGGGTTACGAGCAGTACTTC.

V is TRBV3-1 (or the pseudogene TRBV3-2) and J is TRBJ1-5, with a tentative D call TRBD1 (6 bases). V dropped 0 bases and J dropped 1 base, with 10 bases sitting between them. There are 16 residues in the CDR3. Germline V gene data show CDR1 as LGHDT and CDR2 as YNNKEL (reference sequence). For the CDR3, the DNA is TGTGCCAGCAGCCAAGACGGGAGGGGGAGCAATCAGCCCCAGCATTTT. Residues: CASSQDGRGSNQPQHF.

This sequence joins TRBV5-1 and TRBJ1-1, with TRBD1 matching 8 bases. The V gene's germline CDR1 is SGHRS and CDR2 YFSETQ. The J segment lost 7 bases and the V segment lost 0 bases, leaving 8 bases of the junction unmatched. This CDR3 region has 15 residues. Here the CDR3 DNA reads TGCGCCAGCAGCTTGGGGACGACAGGGGAAGGTGAAGCTTTCTTT. Protein product: CASSLGTTGEGEAFF.

The rearrangement links TRBV28 to TRBJ1-2, with TRBD1 identical over 7 bases. The CDR3 consists of 15 residues. J was trimmed by 1 base and V by 8 bases; bases with no gene match: 10. Germline lookup yields CDR1 MDHEN and CDR2 SYDVKM. The chain's CDR3 is CASCDRDQLNYGYTF. In DNA form, the CDR3 reads TGTGCCAGCTGCGACAGGGACCAACTTAACTATGGCTACACCTTC.

This rearrangement joins TRBV6-6 to TRBJ2-1; no firm D call. This CDR3 contains 11 residues. The germline V gene encodes CDR1 MNHNY and CDR2 SVGAGI (reference sequence). The ends were cut back, 6 bases at V and 6 bases at J, with 6 bases in the middle. The CDR3 is CASSPLNEQFF. The DNA of the CDR3 is TGTGCCAGCAGCCCTCTCAATGAGCAGTTCTTC.

The rearrangement joins TRBV13 to TRBJ1-2; TRBD1 aligns across 8 bases. This CDR3 region has 13 residues. V shed 5 bases, J shed 6 bases, and the junction held 5 bases outside the gene matches. The V gene's germline CDR1 is PRHDT and CDR2 FYEKMQ (reference sequence). This CDR3 reads CASSRDRRDGYTF. The CDR3 region has the DNA TGTGCCAGCAGCCGGGACAGGAGGGATGGCTACACCTTC.

The sample holds a few counts of this clone. The gene calls are TRBV7-9 and TRBJ1-5, with D uncertain. Per the germline V gene, CDR1 is SEHNR and CDR2 is FQNEAQ (reference sequence). The CDR3 consists of 14 residues. Trimming pared 1 base from V and 4 bases from J, leaving 8 bases between. CDR3 in amino acids: CASSLGPENQPQHF. CDR3 DNA sequence: TGTGCCAGCAGCTTAGGCCCGGAGAATCAGCCCCAGCATTTT. The whole variable domain, filled in from reference TRBV7-9 and TRBJ1-5, reads DTGVSQNPRHKITKRGQNVTFRCDPISEHNRLYWYRQTLGQGPEFLTYFQNEAQLEKSRLLSDRFSAERPKGSFSTLEIQRTEQGDSAMYLCASSLGPENQPQHFGDGTRLSIL.